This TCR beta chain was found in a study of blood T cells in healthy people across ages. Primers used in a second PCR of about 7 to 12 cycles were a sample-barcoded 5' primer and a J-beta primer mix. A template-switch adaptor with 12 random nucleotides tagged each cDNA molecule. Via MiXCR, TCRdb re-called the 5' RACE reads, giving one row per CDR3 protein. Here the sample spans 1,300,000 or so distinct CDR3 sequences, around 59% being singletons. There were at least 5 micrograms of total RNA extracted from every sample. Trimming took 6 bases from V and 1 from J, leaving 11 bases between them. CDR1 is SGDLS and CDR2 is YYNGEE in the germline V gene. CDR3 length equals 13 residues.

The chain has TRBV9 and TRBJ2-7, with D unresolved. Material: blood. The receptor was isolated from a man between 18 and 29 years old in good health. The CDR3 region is CASTPGTSYEQYF. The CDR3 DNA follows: TGTGCCAGCACCCCGGGCACATCCTACGAGCAGTACTTC.